The TCR beta chain under discussion was sequenced for a study of control samples from healthy donors and cancer patients (dated by TCRdb to between 2020 and 2021). The library came from the immunoSEQ multiplex PCR assay. TCRdb provides this immuneACCESS table in a form limited to in-frame rearrangements. Some clones are lacking; in checked studies, under half of them reflect an unresolved V gene, and why the rest are absent is not known. The sample includes some 130,000 clones, with approximately 92% observed a single time. Together, the top ten hold around 10% of the sample. In the germline V gene (reference sequence), CDR1 corresponds to LGHDT and CDR2 to YNNKEL. Counted from cysteine to phenylalanine, this CDR3 has 12 amino acids. Only the CDR3 part of the read is kept: 36 bases, read in frame from the first base. V drops 0 bases and J drops 5 bases, leaving 5 bases in between. In this sample, this clone turned up a few times. Its specific antigen is unknown. It has no much larger one-base neighbor in the sample; base qualities were not kept.

The sample was blood. This sequence uses TRBV3-1 (or the pseudogene TRBV3-2) and TRBJ2-7; confidence is insufficient to name the D gene. This receptor was taken from a man aged 30 to 45 in good health. The DNA sequence reads TGTGCCAGCAGCCAAGATTCCGACGAGCAGTACTTC. Protein translation: CASSQDSDEQYF.